In its sample, the clone carrying this T cell receptor beta chain was seen many times. This sample stems from a study of T cell repertoires in cytomegalovirus infection. In germline, CDR1 is SGHTA, CDR2 FQGNSA. The J segment lost 5 bases and the V segment lost 6 bases, leaving 6 bases of the junction unmatched. This CDR3 is 15 amino acids long. In TCRdb, the reads were re-called with MiXCR into one record per CDR3 protein. The profile shows fewer than 250,000 distinct CDR3 sequences, roughly 23% of them singletons. Sequencing used CD8+ T cells from PBMCs. The sequence came from a human donor in good health (CMV status not recorded). Some clones in this sample may be carry-over from other donors' samples. The V gene is TRBV7-2, the J gene TRBJ2-2, with 10 bases fitting TRBD2. The CDR3: CASSWVAGGTGELFF. Here the CDR3 DNA reads TGTGCCAGCAGTTGGGTAGCGGGGGGTACCGGGGAGCTGTTTTTT.